This T cell receptor beta chain was identified during a study of blood T cell repertoires in COVID-19. This clone was recorded once. Generated by immunoSEQ multiplex PCR, the TCRdb table keeps only in-frame clones and is missing some. The sample yields about 100,000 clones, roughly 79% seen once. The length of the CDR3 is 15 residues. Germline V lookup: CDR1 SGDLS, CDR2 YYNGEE. The V and J ends lost 1 base and 5 bases respectively, with 10 bases between them. Sequencing was carried out using peripheral blood. The TCR was taken from a woman in her 70s with acute or convalescent COVID-19. The chain uses TRBV9 and TRBJ1-6; TRBD1 is a possible D gene (5 bases). The CDR3 sequence is CASSVQGGNNSPLHF. The CDR3 nucleotides read TGTGCCAGCAGCGTACAGGGTGGGAATAATTCACCCCTCCACTTT.